One sample yielded the 10 T cell receptor beta chains listed below, sequenced in a study of PD-L1 blockade in urothelial cancer. Time point noted: pretreatment peripheral blood. Assay used: immunoSEQ multiplex PCR; TCRdb lists only in-frame clones, some missing. The data show around 130,000 clones, with approximately 84% seen just once and 3.2% held by the top ten. The material was PBMCs, obtained around atezolizumab (anti-PD-L1) treatment. All receptors derive from a man over 45 with urothelial cancer.

The sample holds many counts of this clone. This sequence joins TRBV6-1 and TRBJ1-2; maybe TRBD1 (6 bases). Looked up from germline, CDR1 is MNHNS and CDR2 is SASEGT. Trimming left V 6 bases short and J 8 bases short, with 16 bases between. The CDR3 consists of 13 residues. The CDR3 loop is CASSARQDSGYTF. CDR3 coding DNA: TGTGCCAGCAGCGCCCGACAGGACTCCGGCTACACCTTC.

The gene calls are TRBV2 and TRBJ1-2, with a possible D match to TRBD1 (6 bases). Per the germline V gene, CDR1 is SNHLY and CDR2 is FYNNEI. Between the trimmed V and J ends, which lost 7 bases and 4 bases, there was a span of 13 bases. This CDR3 has 13 amino acids. The CDR3 loop reads CASTSTGSYGYTF. The DNA for the CDR3 is TGTGCCAGCACCTCGACAGGTTCCTATGGCTACACCTTC.

The chain recombines TRBV6-1 with TRBJ2-1, with 10 bases aligning to TRBD2. There are 13 residues in the CDR3. Trimming took 2 bases from V and 15 from J; bases not matched to a gene: 7. Germline assignment: CDR1 MNHNS and CDR2 SASEGT. The CDR3 here is CASSEFPGLATFF. The CDR3 DNA reads as TGTGCCAGCAGTGAATTCCCGGGACTAGCGACGTTCTTC.

The chain has TRBV28 and TRBJ2-1, with 7 bases aligning to TRBD1. The V segment lost 3 bases and the J segment 12 bases; nucleotides outside the gene matches: 8. This CDR3 contains 13 residues. Germline CDR1 MDHEN, CDR2 SYDVKM. CDR3 region: CASSLGTEIWQFF. The CDR3 DNA sequence: TGTGCCAGCAGTTTGGGGACAGAAATTTGGCAGTTCTTC.

This clone was picked up one time. The chain recombines TRBV7-6 with TRBJ2-1; TRBD2 agrees at 7 bases. The CDR3 contains 15 residues. The V gene's germline CDR1 is SGHVS and CDR2 FNYEAQ. V shed 5 bases, J shed 6 bases, and the junction held 10 bases outside the gene matches. CDR3 nucleotide sequence: TGTGCCAGCAGCCTAATGGCGGGAGATACCAATGAGCAGTTCTTC. As protein: CASSLMAGDTNEQFF.

The V and J genes are TRBV7-2 and TRBJ2-5; D uncertain. Germline lookup yields CDR1 SGHTA and CDR2 FQGNSA. V dropped 1 base and J dropped 1 base, with 10 bases sitting between them. The CDR3 has 15 amino acids. The CDR3 region is CASSLVLSRQETQYF. The CDR3, as DNA: TGTGCCAGCAGCTTAGTTCTAAGCCGCCAAGAGACCCAGTACTTC.

The V gene is TRBV11-3, the J gene TRBJ2-1; 9 positions agree with TRBD2. The germline CDR1 and CDR2 sequences are SGHNT and YENEEA. Germline trimming cut 3 bases from V and 8 bases from J; bases unmatched to any gene: 11. This CDR3 has 16 amino acids. CDR3 bases: TGTGCCAGCAGCTTGAGGTGGCGGGAGGGCCGTGATGAGCAGTTCTTC. Amino acid sequence: CASSLRWREGRDEQFF. The whole variable domain, remainder taken from reference TRBV11-3 and TRBJ2-1, is EAGVVQSPRYKIIEKKQPVAFWCNPISGHNTLYWYLQNLGQGPELLIRYENEEAVDDSQLPKDRFSAERLKGVDSTLKIQPAELGDSAVYLCASSLRWREGRDEQFFGPGTRLTVL.

The chain is built from TRBV2 and TRBJ1-1, with a weak D call TRBD1 (6 bases). The CDR3 totals 15 residues. The V gene lost 0 bases and the J gene lost 3 bases, with 11 bases spanning the gap. Germline CDR1 reads SNHLY; CDR2 reads FYNNEI. CDR3 in DNA: TGTGCCAGCAGTGAAGCGCGAAGGGGGTACACTGAAGCTTTCTTT. This encodes CASSEARRGYTEAFF.

The gene calls are TRBV7-3 and TRBJ1-1, with a possible D match to TRBD1 (6 bases). Germline values: CDR1 SGHTA, CDR2 FQGTGA. The CDR3 is made up of 13 amino acids. V lost 0 bases and J lost 4, with 6 bases in between. The CDR3 DNA sequence: TGTGCCAGCAGCTTAACACAGGGCACTGAAGCTTTCTTT. Translated: CASSLTQGTEAFF.

A few counts support this clone. The rearrangement joins TRBV28 to TRBJ1-1, with D unresolved. The CDR3 runs 12 residues. Trimming removed 6 bases at V and 12 bases at J, with 17 bases between. Germline CDR1 MDHEN, CDR2 SYDVKM. The CDR3 DNA is TGTGCCAGCAGCACCACGGGATCCATAACTTTCTTT. Residues: CASSTTGSITFF.